Sequencing of this T cell receptor (beta chain) was carried out in a study of monozygotic twins with inflammatory bowel disease. Study observations and caveats: Healthy twins showed more clonotype sharing with others than IBD patients, especially patients with disease activity.

Per individual sample, eight separate reactions were used to make cDNA. TCRdb re-analyzed the 5' RACE reads; it lists each CDR3 protein once, without DNA. The sample has 85,000 to 110,000 distinct CDR3 sequences. Worth noting for this clonotype: Its antigen is undetermined.

Germline values: CDR1 SGHDT, CDR2 YYEEEE. The CDR3 is made up of 14 amino acids. This chain joins TRBV5-6 and TRBJ2-7. The receptor was derived from a human donor with ulcerative colitis or Crohn's disease, or a healthy co-twin of an affected twin (not recorded which). The sample taken for sequencing was blood. CDR3 region: CASSLPGNSYEQYF.